The T cell receptor beta chain under discussion was sequenced for a study of ipilimumab plus nivolumab after autologous stem cell transplantation. The overall study: Myeloma cases were transplant-naive high-risk or relapsed within 3 years post first autologous transplant.

Patients got ipilimumab 1 mg/kg beginning 14 to 28 days post-transplant. Findings and caveats of the study: The authors say TCR, Treg and microbiome findings warrant further study.

Libraries were prepared by immunoSEQ multiplex PCR; TCRdb keeps only in-frame clonotypes and omits some of them. The sample yields roughly 45,000 clones, more than 70% seen once. Points on this clone: Antigen: not known. At one end the junction does not follow the germline gene, possibly because of a read error.

Germline V CDR1 and CDR2: SGHAT, FQNNGV. The length of the CDR3 is 14 residues. The rearrangement joins TRBV11-2 to TRBJ1-3; D is undetermined. The material was PBMCs, obtained in a trial of ipilimumab plus nivolumab as post-transplant consolidation. This clonotype was sampled from a male donor with multiple myeloma. Here the CDR3 reads CAGSLGYSGNTIYF. CDR3 sequence (DNA): TGTGCCGGCAGCTTAGGGTACTCTGGAAACACCATATATTTT.